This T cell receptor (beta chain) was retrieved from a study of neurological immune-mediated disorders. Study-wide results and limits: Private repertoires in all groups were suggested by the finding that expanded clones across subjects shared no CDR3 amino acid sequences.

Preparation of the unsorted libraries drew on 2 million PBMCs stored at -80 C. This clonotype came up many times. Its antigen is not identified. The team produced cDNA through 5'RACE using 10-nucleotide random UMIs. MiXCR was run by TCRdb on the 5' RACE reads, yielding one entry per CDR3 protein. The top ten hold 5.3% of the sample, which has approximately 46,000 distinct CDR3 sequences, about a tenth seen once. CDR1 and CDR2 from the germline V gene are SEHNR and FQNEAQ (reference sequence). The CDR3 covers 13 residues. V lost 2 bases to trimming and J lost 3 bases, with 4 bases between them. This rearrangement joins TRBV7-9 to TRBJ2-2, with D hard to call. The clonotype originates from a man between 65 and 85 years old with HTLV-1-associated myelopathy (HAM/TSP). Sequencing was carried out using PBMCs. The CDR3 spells CASSLYDTGELFF. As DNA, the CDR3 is TGTGCCAGCAGCTTATATGACACCGGGGAGCTGTTTTTT.